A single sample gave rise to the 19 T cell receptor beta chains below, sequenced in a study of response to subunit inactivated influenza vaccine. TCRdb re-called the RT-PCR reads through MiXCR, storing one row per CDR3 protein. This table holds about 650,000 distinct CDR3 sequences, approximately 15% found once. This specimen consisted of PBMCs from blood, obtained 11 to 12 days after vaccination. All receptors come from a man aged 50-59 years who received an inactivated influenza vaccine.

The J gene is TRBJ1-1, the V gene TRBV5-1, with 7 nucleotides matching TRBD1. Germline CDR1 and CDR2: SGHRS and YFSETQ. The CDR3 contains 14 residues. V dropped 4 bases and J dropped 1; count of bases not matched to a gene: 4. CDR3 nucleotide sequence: TGCGCCAGCAGCGGACAGGACAGGAACACTGAAGCTTTCTTT. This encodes CASSGQDRNTEAFF.

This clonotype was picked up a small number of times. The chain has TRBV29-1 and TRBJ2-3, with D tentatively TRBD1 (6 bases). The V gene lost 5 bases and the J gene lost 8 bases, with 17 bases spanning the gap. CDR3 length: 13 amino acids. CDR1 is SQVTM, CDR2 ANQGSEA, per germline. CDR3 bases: TGCAGCGTTTCTCGGACAGACAGCGGTACGCAGTATTTT. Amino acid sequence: CSVSRTDSGTQYF.

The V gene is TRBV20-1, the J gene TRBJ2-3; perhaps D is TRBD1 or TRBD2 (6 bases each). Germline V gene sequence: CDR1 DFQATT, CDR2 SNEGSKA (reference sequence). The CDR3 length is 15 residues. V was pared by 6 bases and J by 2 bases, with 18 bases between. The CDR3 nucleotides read TGCAGTGCCAAAGGGGGTAGCGGCAACACAGATACGCAGTATTTT. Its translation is CSAKGGSGNTDTQYF.

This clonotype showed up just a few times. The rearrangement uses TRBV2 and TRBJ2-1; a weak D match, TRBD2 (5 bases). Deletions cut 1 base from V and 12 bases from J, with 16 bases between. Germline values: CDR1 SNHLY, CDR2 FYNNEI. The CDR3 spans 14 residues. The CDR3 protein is CASSEVGSQRGQFF. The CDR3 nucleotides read TGTGCCAGCAGTGAAGTCGGGTCTCAACGGGGGCAGTTCTTC.

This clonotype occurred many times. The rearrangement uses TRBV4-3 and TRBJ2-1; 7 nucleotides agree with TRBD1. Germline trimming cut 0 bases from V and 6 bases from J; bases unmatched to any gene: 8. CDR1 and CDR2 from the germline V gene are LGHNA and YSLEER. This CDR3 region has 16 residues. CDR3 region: CASSQEVQGLVNEQFF. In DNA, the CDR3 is TGCGCCAGCAGCCAAGAGGTACAGGGGCTGGTCAATGAGCAGTTCTTC.

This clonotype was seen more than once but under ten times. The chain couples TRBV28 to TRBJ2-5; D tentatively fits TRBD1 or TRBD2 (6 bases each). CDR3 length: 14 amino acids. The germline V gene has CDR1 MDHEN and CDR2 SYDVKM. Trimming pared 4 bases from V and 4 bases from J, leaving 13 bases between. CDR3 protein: CASSSGAGRETQYF. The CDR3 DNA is TGTGCCAGCAGTTCGGGGGCGGGGCGAGAGACCCAGTACTTC.

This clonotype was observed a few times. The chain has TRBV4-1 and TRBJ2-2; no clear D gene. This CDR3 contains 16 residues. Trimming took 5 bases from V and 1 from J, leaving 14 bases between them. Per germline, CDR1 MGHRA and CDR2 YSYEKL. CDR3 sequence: CASSVLPILNTGELFF. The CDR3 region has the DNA TGCGCCAGCAGCGTACTGCCGATTTTGAACACCGGGGAGCTGTTTTTT.

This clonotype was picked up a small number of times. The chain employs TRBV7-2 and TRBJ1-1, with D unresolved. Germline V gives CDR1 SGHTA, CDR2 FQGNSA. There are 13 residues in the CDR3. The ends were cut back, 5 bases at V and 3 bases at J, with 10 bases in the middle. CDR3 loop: CASSHITDTEAFF. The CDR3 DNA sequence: TGTGCCAGCAGCCACATCACGGACACTGAAGCTTTCTTT.

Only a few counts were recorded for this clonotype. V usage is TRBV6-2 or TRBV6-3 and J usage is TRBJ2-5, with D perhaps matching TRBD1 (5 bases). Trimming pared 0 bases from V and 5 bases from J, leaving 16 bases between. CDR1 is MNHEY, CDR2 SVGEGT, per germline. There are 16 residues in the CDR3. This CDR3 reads CASSYSDGRVAETQYF. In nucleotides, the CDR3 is TGTGCCAGCAGTTACTCTGATGGCAGGGTGGCGGAGACCCAGTACTTC.

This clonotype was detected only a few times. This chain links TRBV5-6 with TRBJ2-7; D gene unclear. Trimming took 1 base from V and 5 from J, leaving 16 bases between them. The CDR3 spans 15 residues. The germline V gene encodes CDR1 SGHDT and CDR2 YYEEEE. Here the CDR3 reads CASSLSRRNWDEQYF. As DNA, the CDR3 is TGTGCCAGCAGCTTGTCCCGTCGGAACTGGGACGAGCAGTACTTC.

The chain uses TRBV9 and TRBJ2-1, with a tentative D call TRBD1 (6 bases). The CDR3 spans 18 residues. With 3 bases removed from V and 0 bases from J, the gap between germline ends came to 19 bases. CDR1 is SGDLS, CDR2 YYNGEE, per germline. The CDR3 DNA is TGTGCCAGCAGCGAGCGCATCAGTGGACAGATCTCCTACAATGAGCAGTTCTTC. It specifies CASSERISGQISYNEQFF. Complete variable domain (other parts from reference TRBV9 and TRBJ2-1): DSGVTQTPKHLITATGQRVTLRCSPRSGDLSVYWYQQSLDQGLQFLIQYYNGEERAKGNILERFSAQQFPDLHSELNLSSLELGDSALYFCASSERISGQISYNEQFFGPGTRLTVL.

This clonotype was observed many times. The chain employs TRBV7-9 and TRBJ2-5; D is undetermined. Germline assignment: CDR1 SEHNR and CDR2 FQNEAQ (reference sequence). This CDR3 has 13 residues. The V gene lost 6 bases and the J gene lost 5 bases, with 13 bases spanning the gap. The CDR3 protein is CASRGDSWETQYF. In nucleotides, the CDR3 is TGTGCCAGCAGAGGAGACTCTTGGGAGACCCAGTACTTC.

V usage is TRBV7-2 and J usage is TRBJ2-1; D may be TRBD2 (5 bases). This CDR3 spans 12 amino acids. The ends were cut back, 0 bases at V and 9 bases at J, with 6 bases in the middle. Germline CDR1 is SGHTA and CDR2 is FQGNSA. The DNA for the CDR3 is TGTGCCAGCAGCTTAGCACGGGGTGAGCAGTTCTTC. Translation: CASSLARGEQFF.

In DNA form, the CDR3 reads TGTGCCAGCAGGCCACAGGGACCAGGGGAGCTGTTTTTT. Translated: CASRPQGPGELFF. This chain connects TRBV12-3 or TRBV12-4 to TRBJ2-2; TRBD1 is a possible D gene (6 bases). The CDR3 is made up of 13 amino acids. Trimming took off 6 bases at V and 8 bases at J, with 13 bases between the two ends.

The CDR3 DNA sequence: TGTGCCAGCAGCCAAGACAGGACCTCCTCCTGGGACGAGCAGTACTTC. Protein: CASSQDRTSSWDEQYF. V gene TRBV4-2 combines with J gene TRBJ2-7; D remains unclear. CDR3 length: 16 amino acids. V was pared by 0 bases and J by 5 bases, with 17 bases between. From germline, CDR1 is LGHNA and CDR2 YNFKEQ.

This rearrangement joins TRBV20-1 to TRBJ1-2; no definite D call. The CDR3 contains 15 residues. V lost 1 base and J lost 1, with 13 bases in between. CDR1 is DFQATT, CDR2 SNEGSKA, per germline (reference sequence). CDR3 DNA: TGCAGTGCTAGAGTTAGCAGCAGGAGTAACTATGGCTACACCTTC. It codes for CSARVSSRSNYGYTF.

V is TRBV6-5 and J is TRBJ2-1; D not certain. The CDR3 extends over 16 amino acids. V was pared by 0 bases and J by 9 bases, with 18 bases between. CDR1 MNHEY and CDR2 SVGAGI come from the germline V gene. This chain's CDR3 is CASSYSHRLSRGEQFF. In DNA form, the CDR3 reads TGTGCCAGCAGTTACTCCCACCGGCTGTCTCGTGGTGAGCAGTTCTTC.

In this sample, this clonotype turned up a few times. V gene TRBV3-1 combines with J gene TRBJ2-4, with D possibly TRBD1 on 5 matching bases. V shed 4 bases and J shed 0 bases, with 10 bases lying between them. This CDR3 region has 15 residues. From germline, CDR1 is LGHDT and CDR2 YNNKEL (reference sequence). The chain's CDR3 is CASSPYRIAKNIQYF. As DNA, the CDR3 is TGTGCCAGCAGCCCTTACAGGATAGCCAAAAACATTCAGTACTTC.

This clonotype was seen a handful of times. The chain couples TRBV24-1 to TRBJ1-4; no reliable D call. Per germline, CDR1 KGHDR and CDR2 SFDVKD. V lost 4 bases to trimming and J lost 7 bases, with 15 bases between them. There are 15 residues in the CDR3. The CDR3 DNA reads TGTGCCACCAGTGAGCCGACGGTCCGTGGTGAAAAACTGTTTTTT. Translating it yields CATSEPTVRGEKLFF.